The rows below give T cell receptor beta chains drawn from one sample of a study of T-cell reconstitution after alpha-beta-depleted transplantation in children. TCRdb ran MiXCR on the PCR reads and lists one entry per CDR3 protein. The sample contains some 87,000 distinct CDR3 sequences, around 16% of which appear only once. Sequences were derived from PBMCs, mostly from graft donor cells, sampled 180 days after TCRalphabeta/CD19-depleted stem cell transplant. The origin of the receptors is a male patient aged 2-9 years who had a stem cell transplant for acute lymphoblastic leukemia, so the T cells may come from the graft donor. CDR3s include the opening cysteine and the closing phenylalanine or tryptophan. A D gene is named only where the DNA matches it firmly. A row's size may be missing; if present it is once, few, many or a size class.

d_call,j_call,v_call,clone_size,cdr3_nt,cdr3_aa
.,TRBJ1-6,TRBV20-1,few,TGCAGTGCCCTACCGTCGGGGAGCTCCTATAATTCACCCCTCCACTTT,CSALPSGSSYNSPLHF
.,TRBJ1-6,TRBV20-1,few,TGCAGTGCTAGAATGGATTGGAATTCACCCCTCCACTTT,CSARMDWNSPLHF
.,TRBJ1-5,TRBV12-3/TRBV12-4,many,TGTGCCAGCAGTTTAAAGGGGATGGGCAATCAGCCCCAGCATTTT,CASSLKGMGNQPQHF
TRBD1,TRBJ2-3,TRBV18,few,TGTGCCAGCTCACGGGGGACAGGGGGCAACACAGATACGCAGTATTTT,CASSRGTGGNTDTQYF
.,TRBJ1-4,TRBV6-1,once,TGTGCCACCGCCTACATGATGCCTAATGAAAAACTGTTTTTT,CATAYMMPNEKLFF
.,TRBJ2-1,TRBV5-1,many,TGCGCCAGCAGCTTGGGTTCTGGCTGGGAGCAGTTCTTC,CASSLGSGWEQFF
TRBD1,TRBJ2-1,TRBV3-1,few,TGTGCCAGCAGCCAAGCGGGACAGGGGGCGTTTGAGCAGTTCTTC,CASSQAGQGAFEQFF
TRBD1,TRBJ2-3,TRBV9,few,TGTGCCAGCAGCGCGGTCAGGGGACAGGGCGGAAATACGCAGTATTTT,CASSAVRGQGGNTQYF
.,TRBJ2-7,TRBV7-6,.,TGTGCCAGCAGCTTATACTCAGGACACTACGAGCAGTACTTC,CASSLYSGHYEQYF
.,TRBJ2-6,TRBV6-1,few,TGTGCCAGCAGTGAACGGTTCTCTGGGGCCAACGTCCTGACTTTC,CASSERFSGANVLTF
TRBD1,TRBJ1-2,TRBV6-5,many,TGTGCCAGCAGTTACACCGGGACAGGGGTTTATGGCTACACCTTC,CASSYTGTGVYGYTF
.,TRBJ2-7,TRBV6-2/TRBV6-3,few,TGTGCCAGCGCCCCGGGACGATACGAGCAGTACTTC,CASAPGRYEQYF
.,TRBJ2-5,TRBV20-1,few,TGCAGTGCTAGAGATTTTCCGGGGGCCACGTGGGAGACCCAGTACTTC,CSARDFPGATWETQYF
.,TRBJ2-3,TRBV7-2,few,TGTGCCAGCAGCCCCGAGGGCCACACAGATACGCAGTATTTT,CASSPEGHTDTQYF
.,TRBJ1-2,TRBV4-2,many,TGTGCCAGCAGCCCCCCGGACGGGACCCTGTTTAACTATGGCTACACCTTC,CASSPPDGTLFNYGYTF
TRBD1,TRBJ2-2,TRBV10-3,.,TGTGCCATCAGTGAGTTGGGACAGGGAATCCAACGCACCGGGGAGCTGTTTTTT,CAISELGQGIQRTGELFF